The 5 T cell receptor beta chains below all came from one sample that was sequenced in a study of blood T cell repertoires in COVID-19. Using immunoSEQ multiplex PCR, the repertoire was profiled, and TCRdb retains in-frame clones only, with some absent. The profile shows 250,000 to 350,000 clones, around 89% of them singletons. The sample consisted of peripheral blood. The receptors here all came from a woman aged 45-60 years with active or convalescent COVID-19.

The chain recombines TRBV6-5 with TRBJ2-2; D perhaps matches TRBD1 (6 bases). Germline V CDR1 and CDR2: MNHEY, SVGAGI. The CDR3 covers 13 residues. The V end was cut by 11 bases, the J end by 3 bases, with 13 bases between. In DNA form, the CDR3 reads TGTGCCGCCCGCAGGACAGACACCGGGGAGCTGTTTTTT. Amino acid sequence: CAARRTDTGELFF.

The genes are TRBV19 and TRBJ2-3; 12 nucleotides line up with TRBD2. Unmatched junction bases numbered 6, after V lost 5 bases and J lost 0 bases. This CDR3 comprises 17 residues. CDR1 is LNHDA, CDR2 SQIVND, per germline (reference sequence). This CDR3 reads CASSPGLAGPSTDTQYF. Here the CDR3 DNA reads TGTGCCAGTAGTCCGGGACTAGCGGGCCCTAGCACAGATACGCAGTATTTT.

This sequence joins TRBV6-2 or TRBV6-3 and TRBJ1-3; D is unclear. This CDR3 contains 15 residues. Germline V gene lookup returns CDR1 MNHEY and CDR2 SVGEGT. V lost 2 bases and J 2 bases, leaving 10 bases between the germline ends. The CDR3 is CASSYGGLTGNTIYF. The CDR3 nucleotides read TGTGCCAGCAGTTACGGCGGGTTAACTGGAAACACCATATATTTT.

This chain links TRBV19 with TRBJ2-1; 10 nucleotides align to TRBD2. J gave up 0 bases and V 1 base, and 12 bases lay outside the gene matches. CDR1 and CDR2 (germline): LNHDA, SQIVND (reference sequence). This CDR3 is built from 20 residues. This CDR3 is CASSIGWGTSGIPSYNEQFF. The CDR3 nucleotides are TGTGCCAGTAGTATAGGTTGGGGAACTAGCGGGATCCCCTCCTACAATGAGCAGTTCTTC.

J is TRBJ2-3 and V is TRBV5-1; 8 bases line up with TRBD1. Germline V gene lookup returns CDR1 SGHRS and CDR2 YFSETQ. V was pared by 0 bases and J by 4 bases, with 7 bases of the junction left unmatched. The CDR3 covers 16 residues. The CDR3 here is CASSLGWTGSADTQYF. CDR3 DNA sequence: TGCGCCAGCAGCTTGGGTTGGACAGGGAGCGCAGATACGCAGTATTTT.